This TCR beta chain was recorded in a study of blood T cell repertoires in COVID-19. The table came from immunoSEQ multiplex PCR; TCRdb's copy has only in-frame clones and leaves some out. The repertoire holds roughly 90,000 clones, with roughly 85% as singletons. Germline CDR1 is SGHKS and CDR2 is YYEKEE (reference sequence). There are 15 residues in the CDR3. V lost 4 bases to trimming and J lost 1 base, with 9 bases between them. The chain combines TRBV5-5 with TRBJ1-6, with D tentatively TRBD1 (5 bases). Sequencing was performed on peripheral blood. The origin of this receptor is a human donor in a cohort sampled during active COVID-19. The CDR3 loop reads CASSNGGSYNSPLHF. The CDR3 nucleotides read TGTGCCAGCAGCAATGGGGGGTCCTATAATTCACCCCTCCACTTT. The whole variable domain, remainder taken from reference TRBV5-5 and TRBJ1-6, is DAGVTQSPTHLIKTRGQQVTLRCSPISGHKSVSWYQQVLGQGPQFIFQYYEKEERGRGNFPDRFSARQFPNYSSELNVNALLLGDSALYLCASSNGGSYNSPLHFGNGTRLTVT.